These 25 T cell receptor beta chains share one sample of origin, sequenced in a study of blood T cells in healthy people across ages. For the second PCR, which ran for roughly 6 to 12 cycles, a sample-barcoded 5' primer and a J-beta primer mix were used. TCRdb called the 5' RACE reads again in MiXCR, with one record for every CDR3 protein. This sample has about 1.5 million distinct CDR3 sequences, with about 43% found just once. Sequenced sample: blood. All receptors come from a woman aged 18-29 years in good health.

The V call is TRBV20-1, the J call TRBJ2-3, with D maybe TRBD2 (6 bases). V was shortened by 5 bases and J by 2 bases, with 14 bases between the two germline ends. The CDR3 covers 14 residues. Germline V gene data show CDR1 as DFQATT and CDR2 as SNEGSKA (reference sequence). For the CDR3, the DNA is TGCAGTGCTGGGTTGGGGGGACTCACAGATACGCAGTATTTT. It yields the protein CSAGLGGLTDTQYF.

The V gene is TRBV9, the J gene TRBJ2-7, with 7 positions matching TRBD1. Germline CDR1 and CDR2: SGDLS and YYNGEE. Trimming took 3 bases from V and 4 from J; bases not matched to a gene: 10. The CDR3 has 15 residues. Written as DNA, the CDR3 is TGTGCCAGCAGCGCGACAGGGCAAGAGGGGTACGAGCAGTACTTC. Encoded protein: CASSATGQEGYEQYF.

CDR3 in DNA: TGCGCCAGCAGCCAGTCCGAGCGGACCGTTTCTGAGCAGTACTTC. It translates to CASSQSERTVSEQYF. The chain carries TRBV4-1 and TRBJ2-7, with a tentative D call TRBD2 (5 bases). The CDR3 totals 15 residues. Germline V lookup: CDR1 MGHRA, CDR2 YSYEKL. With 3 bases removed from V and 7 bases from J, the gap between germline ends came to 19 bases.

In this sample, this clonotype turned up a few times. This chain joins TRBV3-1 and TRBJ2-4, with TRBD1 identical over 9 bases. The CDR3 runs to 16 residues. V trimming: 4 bases; J trimming: 3 bases; junction bases outside the gene matches: 7. Germline assignment: CDR1 LGHDT and CDR2 YNNKEL (reference sequence). CDR3 region: CASSPFKTGGKNIQYF. CDR3 DNA: TGTGCCAGCAGCCCTTTCAAGACAGGGGGCAAAAACATTCAGTACTTC.

This clonotype was seen only once. This chain uses TRBV12-3 or TRBV12-4 with TRBJ2-2; 8 positions match TRBD2. This CDR3 is 18 amino acids long. J was trimmed by 2 bases and V by 1 base; bases with no gene match: 9. The CDR3 sequence is CASSLVPSGGPNTGELFF. The CDR3 bases are TGTGCCAGCAGTTTAGTACCCAGCGGGGGCCCTAACACCGGGGAGCTGTTTTTT.

This clonotype was counted a few times. This chain connects TRBV11-1 to TRBJ2-1; D ambiguous. The CDR3 is 13 amino acids. V lost 7 bases, J lost 1 base, and 8 bases lay in between. Germline-derived CDR1 and CDR2 are SGHAT and FQDESV (reference sequence). CDR3 in DNA: TGTGCCAGCACCAAAAGGTCCTACAATGAGCAGTTCTTC. Translation: CASTKRSYNEQFF.

Concerning this clonotype: The junction differs from germline at one of its ends, possibly a read error. The V gene is TRBV4-1, the J gene TRBJ1-1; D not resolved. The CDR3 covers 15 residues. Germline CDR1 reads MGHRA; CDR2 reads YSYEKL. Here the CDR3 reads CASSKEGRVNTEAFF. The CDR3 region has the DNA TGCGCCAGCAGCAAAGAAGGTCGAGTGAACACTGAAGCTTTCTTT.

This clonotype was detected once. The junction departs from germline at one end; a sequencing error may be responsible. The chain links TRBV9 to TRBJ2-3; tentative D call: TRBD2 (6 bases). The CDR3 has 16 amino acids. Germline assignment: CDR1 SGDLS and CDR2 YYNGEE. The CDR3 sequence: CASSGGSGSRTGTQYF. CDR3 coding DNA: TGTGCCAGCAGTGGAGGGTCAGGGTCCCGCACAGGTACGCAGTATTTT. Full variable domain (remainder filled in from reference TRBV9 and TRBJ2-3): DSGVTQTPKHLITATGQRVTLRCSPRSGDLSVYWYQQSLDQGLQFLIQYYNGEERAKGNILERFSAQQFPDLHSELNLSSLELGDSALYFCASSGGSGSRTGTQYFGPGTRLTVL.

This clonotype was detected a few times. J is TRBJ1-1 and V is TRBV6-2 or TRBV6-3; no reliable D call. The CDR3 is 13 amino acids. The germline CDR1 and CDR2 sequences are MNHEY and SVGEGT. Between the trimmed V and J ends, which lost 1 base and 7 bases, there was a span of 10 bases. CDR3 protein: CASSYWSSGEAFF. Here the CDR3 DNA reads TGTGCCAGCAGTTACTGGAGTTCCGGTGAAGCTTTCTTT.

This clonotype occurred a few times. The chain joins TRBV5-1 to TRBJ2-7; no clear D gene. The germline V gene encodes CDR1 SGHRS and CDR2 YFSETQ. There are 14 residues in the CDR3. Trimming took 4 bases from V and 3 from J, leaving 14 bases between them. The CDR3 region is CASSGSSTLYEQYF. As DNA, the CDR3 is TGCGCCAGCAGCGGATCCTCCACACTCTACGAGCAGTACTTC.

This chain links TRBV25-1 with TRBJ2-3, with D hard to call. V lost 2 bases and J 0 bases, leaving 9 bases between the germline ends. The CDR3 spans 15 residues. The germline CDR1 and CDR2 sequences are MGHDK and SYGVNS. The CDR3 is CASSERQTSTDTQYF. The CDR3 DNA sequence: TGTGCCAGCAGTGAACGGCAGACAAGCACAGATACGCAGTATTTT.

The rearrangement joins TRBV20-1 to TRBJ2-7; D may be TRBD1 (5 bases). V shed 7 bases and J shed 2 bases, with 12 bases lying between them. The CDR3 sequence is 12 residues long. The germline gives CDR1 DFQATT, CDR2 SNEGSKA (reference sequence). CDR3 sequence (DNA): TGCAGTGTTAAAGCAGGGCCCTACGAGCAGTACTTC. Protein product: CSVKAGPYEQYF.

The chain uses TRBV6-1 and TRBJ2-1, with 8 bases matching TRBD1. V lost 8 bases and J lost 6; bases outside the gene matches: 6. Germline V CDR1 and CDR2: MNHNS, SASEGT. The CDR3 extends over 13 amino acids. The CDR3 reads CASSGQGFNEQFF. The CDR3 bases are TGTGCCAGCTCAGGACAGGGCTTCAATGAGCAGTTCTTC.

This clonotype was seen only a few times. This chain joins TRBV2 and TRBJ2-7; 12 bases are a match to TRBD2. Germline lookup yields CDR1 SNHLY and CDR2 FYNNEI. Losses at the gene ends were 2 bases for V and 1 base for J; bases not matched to a gene: 6. The CDR3 has 17 amino acids. The CDR3 DNA reads as TGTGCCAGCAGTGAACGACTAGCGGGAGCACGATCCTACGAGCAGTACTTC. Protein product: CASSERLAGARSYEQYF.

This clonotype was counted only a few times. The chain is built from TRBV2 and TRBJ1-2, with 7 bases that match TRBD1. The CDR3 is made up of 16 amino acids. Germline trimming cut 4 bases from V and 5 bases from J; bases unmatched to any gene: 13. Germline assignment: CDR1 SNHLY and CDR2 FYNNEI. The CDR3: CASSVARGGTAYGYTF. The CDR3 DNA reads TGTGCCAGCAGTGTGGCTCGGGGCGGGACAGCTTATGGCTACACCTTC.

V and J are TRBV4-1 and TRBJ2-4; D may be TRBD2 (5 bases). The end of the DNA is better explained by TRBJ2-7, so the J call may be wrong. The CDR3 is 14 amino acids. Germline CDR1 and CDR2: MGHRA and YSYEKL. CDR3 bases: TGCGCCAGCAGCCGGACCGGAGAGGGCTACGAGCAGTACTTC. It codes for CASSRTGEGYEQYF.

This rearrangement joins TRBV10-3 to TRBJ2-7; possible D gene TRBD2, 5 bases. Germline V lookup: CDR1 ENHRY, CDR2 SYGVKD. V was cut by 10 bases and J by 5 bases, with 18 bases left in between. This CDR3 has 13 amino acids. This chain's CDR3 is CATVAKEKDEQYF. The DNA for the CDR3 is TGTGCCACCGTAGCGAAAGAGAAGGACGAGCAGTACTTC.

In its sample, this clonotype was seen a few times. This chain links TRBV5-1 with TRBJ2-1; D remains unclear. This CDR3 region has 12 residues. V was pared by 3 bases and J by 10 bases, with 11 bases between. CDR1 is SGHRS, CDR2 YFSETQ, per germline. The CDR3 protein is CASSSDVAEQFF. In DNA, the CDR3 is TGCGCCAGCAGCTCCGACGTAGCCGAGCAGTTCTTC.

This clonotype has at least ten counts. The gene calls are TRBV5-6 and TRBJ2-7; 7 nucleotides agree with TRBD2. Germline CDR1 SGHDT, CDR2 YYEEEE. J gave up 4 bases and V 4 bases, and 11 bases lay outside the gene matches. The CDR3 is 15 amino acids. CDR3 DNA sequence: TGTGCCAGCAGCACCGGGACTACCATTGGATACGAGCAGTACTTC. This encodes CASSTGTTIGYEQYF.

The chain links TRBV10-3 to TRBJ2-4; 8 bases are a match to TRBD2. The germline V gene encodes CDR1 ENHRY and CDR2 SYGVKD. The length of the CDR3 is 15 residues. V was clipped by 10 bases and J by 13 bases; unmatched bases: 21. The CDR3: CATTGGAGVSNEQYF. In DNA form, the CDR3 reads TGTGCCACAACGGGCGGAGCGGGAGTGAGCAATGAGCAGTACTTC.

This clonotype turned up a few times. The chain is built from TRBV2 and TRBJ2-1; 7 bases align to TRBD1. Germline CDR1 is SNHLY and CDR2 is FYNNEI. Unmatched junction bases numbered 4, after V lost 3 bases and J lost 2 bases. The CDR3 contains 15 residues. The CDR3, as DNA: TGTGCCAGCAGTGACGGGACAGCCCCCTACAATGAGCAGTTCTTC. Its translation: CASSDGTAPYNEQFF. The whole variable domain, filled in from reference TRBV2 and TRBJ2-1, reads EPEVTQTPSHQVTQMGQEVILRCVPISNHLYFYWYRQILGQKVEFLVSFYNNEISEKSEIFDDQFSVERPDGSNFTLKIRSTKLEDSAMYFCASSDGTAPYNEQFFGPGTRLTVL.

The chain carries TRBV30 and TRBJ1-1, with D hard to call. The CDR3 consists of 12 residues. Germline CDR1 GTSNPN, CDR2 SVGIG (reference sequence). The V and J ends lost 0 bases and 4 bases respectively, with 6 bases between them. The CDR3 nucleotides read TGTGCCTGGAGTGTAGCCAGCACTGAAGCTTTCTTT. Translated, it gives CAWSVASTEAFF.

The chain uses TRBV6-1 and TRBJ2-6; perhaps TRBD1 as D (7 bases). Between the trimmed V and J ends, which lost 6 bases and 2 bases, there was a span of 11 bases. Germline CDR1 is MNHNS and CDR2 is SASEGT. The CDR3 totals 15 residues. The DNA for the CDR3 is TGTGCCAGCAGAGGCAGGGGGGCTGGGGCCAACGTCCTGACTTTC. Translated, it gives CASRGRGAGANVLTF.

CDR3 nucleotides: TGTGCCAGCAGCTTTCCCCAAGACCCGAAGTTCTACAATGAGCAGTTCTTC. This codes for CASSFPQDPKFYNEQFF. This chain links TRBV7-9 with TRBJ2-1; D unresolved. Trimming took off 3 bases at V and 3 bases at J, with 18 bases between the two ends. This CDR3 has 17 amino acids. The germline V gene has CDR1 SEHNR and CDR2 FQNEAQ (reference sequence).

The chain joins TRBV20-1 to TRBJ2-5, with 7 nucleotides matching TRBD2. The J segment lost 1 base and the V segment lost 6 bases, leaving 8 bases of the junction unmatched. The germline V gene has CDR1 DFQATT and CDR2 SNEGSKA (reference sequence). The length of the CDR3 is 14 residues. CDR3 DNA sequence: TGCAGTGCGCGCCCGCTAGCGGTCCAAGAGACCCAGTACTTC. Amino acid sequence: CSARPLAVQETQYF.